The text below deals with one T cell receptor beta chain. Its antigen is undetermined. At one end the junction does not follow the germline gene, possibly because of a read error. The sample is drawn from a study of shared clonotypes between healthy human individuals. General study results and limits: Since donors were few, the genetic and exposure-history diversity represented was limited.

The CDR3 consists of 15 residues. In germline, CDR1 is MNHEY, CDR2 SMNVEV (reference sequence). Donors comprised healthy HIV-negative adults lacking recent acute infections or vaccinations. Data came from immunoSEQ multiplex PCR; TCRdb stores just in-frame clones and leaves some out. The table includes around 1,000,000 clones, 60% to 85% detected once. The sequence was collected from a man between 18 and 35 years old in good health. Some clones in this sample may be carry-over from other donors' samples. V usage is TRBV27 and J usage is TRBJ2-1; no clear D gene. Sequenced material: memory CD4+ T cells from PBMCs. The subset denotes: CD45RA-negative fraction. CDR3 sequence reads: CASSYGSTSCNEQFF. As DNA, the CDR3 is TGTGCCAGCAGTTATGGCAGCACCTCCTGCAATGAGCAGTTCTTC.